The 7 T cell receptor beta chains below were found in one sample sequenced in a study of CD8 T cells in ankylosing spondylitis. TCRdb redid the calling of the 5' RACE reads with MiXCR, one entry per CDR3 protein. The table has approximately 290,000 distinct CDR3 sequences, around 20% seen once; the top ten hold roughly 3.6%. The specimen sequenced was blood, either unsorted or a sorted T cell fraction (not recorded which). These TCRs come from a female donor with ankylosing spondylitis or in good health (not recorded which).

CDR3 loop: CASSTTYSGANVLTF. The DNA for the CDR3 is TGTGCCAGCAGTACTACCTACTCTGGGGCCAACGTCCTGACTTTC. The chain combines TRBV6-5 with TRBJ2-6; the D is unclear. V was clipped by 5 bases and J by 0 bases, with 8 bases between them. Germline CDR1 MNHEY, CDR2 SVGAGI. The CDR3 contains 15 residues.

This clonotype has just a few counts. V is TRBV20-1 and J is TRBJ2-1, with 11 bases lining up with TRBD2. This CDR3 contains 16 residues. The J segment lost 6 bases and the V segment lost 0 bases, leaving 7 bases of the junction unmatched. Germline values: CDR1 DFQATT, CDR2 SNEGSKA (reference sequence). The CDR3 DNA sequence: TGCAGTGCTAGAGACTTTACTAGCGGGAGATTCAATGAGCAGTTCTTC. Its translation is CSARDFTSGRFNEQFF.

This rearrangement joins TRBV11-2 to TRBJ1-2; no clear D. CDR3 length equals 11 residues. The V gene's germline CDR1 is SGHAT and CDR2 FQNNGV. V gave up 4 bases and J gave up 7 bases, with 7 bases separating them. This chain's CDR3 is CASSSTVGYTF. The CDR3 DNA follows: TGTGCCAGCAGCTCGACGGTTGGCTACACCTTC. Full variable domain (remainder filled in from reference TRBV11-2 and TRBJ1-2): EAGVAQSPRYKIIEKRQSVAFWCNPISGHATLYWYQQILGQGPKLLIQFQNNGVVDDSQLPKDRFSAERLKGVDSTLKIQPAKLEDSAVYLCASSSTVGYTFGSGTRLTVV.

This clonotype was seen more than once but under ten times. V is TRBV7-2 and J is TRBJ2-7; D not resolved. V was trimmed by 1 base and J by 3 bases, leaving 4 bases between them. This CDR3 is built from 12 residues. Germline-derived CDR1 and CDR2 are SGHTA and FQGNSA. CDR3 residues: CASSLEFYEQYF. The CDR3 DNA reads TGTGCCAGCAGCTTAGAGTTCTACGAGCAGTACTTC. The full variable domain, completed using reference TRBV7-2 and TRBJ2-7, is GAGVSQSPSNKVTEKGKDVELRCDPISGHTALYWYRQSLGQGLEFLIYFQGNSAPDKSGLPSDRFSAERTGGSVSTLTIQRTQQEDSAVYLCASSLEFYEQYFGPGTRLTVT.

The CDR3 loop is CASIGLAGTGELFF. For the CDR3, the DNA is TGTGCCAGCATTGGGCTAGCGGGCACCGGGGAGCTGTTTTTT. This chain connects TRBV12-3 or TRBV12-4 to TRBJ2-2; 8 bases agree with TRBD2. This CDR3 region has 14 residues. The trim removed 7 bases at V and 4 bases at J, leaving 5 bases unmatched.

The CDR3 sequence is CASSQLDWRRQETQYF. CDR3 nucleotide sequence: TGTGCCAGCAGCCAACTCGACTGGCGACGACAAGAGACCCAGTACTTC. The rearrangement uses TRBV7-6 and TRBJ2-5; the D is unclear. The CDR3 is 16 residues long. Germline CDR1 SGHVS, CDR2 FNYEAQ. The V and J ends lost 5 bases and 2 bases respectively, with 18 bases between them. Full variable domain (outside the CDR3, taken from reference TRBV7-6 and TRBJ2-5): GAGVSQSPRYKVTKRGQDVALRCDPISGHVSLYWYRQALGQGPEFLTYFNYEAQQDKSGLPNDRFSAERPEGSISTLTIQRTEQRDSAMYRCASSQLDWRRQETQYFGPGTRLLVL.

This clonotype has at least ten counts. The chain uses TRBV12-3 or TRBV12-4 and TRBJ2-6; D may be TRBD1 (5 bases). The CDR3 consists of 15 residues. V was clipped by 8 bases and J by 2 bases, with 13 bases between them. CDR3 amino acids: CASSLSRAGANVLTF. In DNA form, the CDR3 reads TGTGCCAGCTCTCTTAGCAGGGCTGGGGCCAACGTCCTGACTTTC.